The entry that follows covers one T cell receptor beta chain sequence. Its antigen is currently unknown. These data come from a study of cytomegalovirus exposure and HLA in healthy donors. General study findings and limits: Near-uniform donor sequencing depth was presumed by presence/absence analyses. Later analysis suggested links between common viral pathogens and several top significant clusters. Among CMV-associated TCR beta chains, most appeared HLA-restricted in a later analysis.

The PCR employed 60 Vbeta primers together with 13 Jbeta primers. In the authors' methods: Around 11 million shared chains were among the roughly 80 million unique TCR beta chains that a later analysis counted. Profiled with immunoSEQ multiplex PCR; TCRdb holds only in-frame clones, not every one. That table gives V, J and clone size, and the DNA gave D and trimming. There are 45,000 to 65,000 clones in the sample; roughly 73% occur only once, and about 3.2% lies in the top ten. The germline CDR1 and CDR2 sequences are MGHDK and SYGVNS. The CDR3 runs to 17 residues. V gave up 6 bases and J gave up 5 bases; unmatched junction bases: 15.

Sequenced input: PBMCs. This sequence originates from a man between 18 and 35 years old in good health and CMV-seronegative. The chain is built from TRBV25-1 and TRBJ2-5; 10 bases align to TRBD2. In nucleotides, the CDR3 is TGTGCCAGCAGGAGGAAGGGCCTAGCGGGAGAATGGGAGACCCAGTACTTC. Protein: CASRRKGLAGEWETQYF.